Following are 32 T cell receptor beta chains from one sample sequenced in a study of T cells in Graves' hyperthyroidism and ophthalmopathy. TCR beta CDR3 regions were amplified from RNA. During a first-round RT-PCR of the TCR CDR3, the HTBI primer set was used. MiXCR, run by TCRdb on the multiplex PCR reads, gives a single entry per CDR3 protein. Among some 370,000 distinct CDR3 sequences listed, about a sixth were seen once. Sequenced material: blood. The receptors here all came from a woman between 25 and 40 years old with Graves' hyperthyroidism that later progressed to Graves' ophthalmopathy.

This clonotype was counted ten times or more. This rearrangement joins TRBV7-8 to TRBJ1-2; no firm D call. The germline gives CDR1 SGHVS, CDR2 FQNEAQ. V lost 4 bases and J 5 bases, leaving 8 bases between the germline ends. The CDR3 totals 12 residues. This CDR3 is CASSSSSYGYTF. CDR3 coding DNA: TGTGCCAGCAGCTCTTCGTCTTATGGCTACACCTTC.

In this sample, this clonotype turned up many times. This chain links TRBV6-1 with TRBJ2-7, with 8 bases matching TRBD1. The CDR3 runs 15 residues. CDR1 is MNHNS, CDR2 SASEGT, per germline. V lost 7 bases to trimming and J lost 7 bases; unmatched junction nucleotides: 15. The CDR3 region is CASTPGGTGTNEQYF. For the CDR3, the DNA is TGTGCCAGCACCCCAGGGGGGACAGGCACCAATGAGCAGTACTTC.

The CDR3 loop is CASNPPPVHGEQFF. The CDR3 DNA sequence: TGTGCCAGCAACCCCCCCCCGGTTCACGGTGAGCAGTTCTTC. The rearrangement joins TRBV28 to TRBJ2-1, with D hard to call. This CDR3 is built from 14 residues. V shed 7 bases and J shed 9 bases, with 19 bases lying between them. Germline assignment: CDR1 MDHEN and CDR2 SYDVKM.

The chain links TRBV19 to TRBJ2-1, with 8 bases matching TRBD2. Germline-derived CDR1 and CDR2 are LNHDA and SQIVND (reference sequence). The CDR3 extends over 15 amino acids. J lost 2 bases, V lost 9 bases, and 9 bases had no gene match. This CDR3 is CASLNGRDPYNEQFF. The CDR3 nucleotides are TGTGCCAGCCTCAACGGGAGGGACCCCTACAATGAGCAGTTCTTC.

This clonotype was seen more than once but under ten times. The CDR3 loop reads CASSSLRNTNTEAFF. CDR3 bases: TGTGCCAGCAGCTCTTTACGAAACACGAACACTGAAGCTTTCTTT. The rearrangement joins TRBV5-6 to TRBJ1-1, with D hard to call. V was clipped by 3 bases and J by 1 base, with 13 bases between them. The CDR3 totals 15 residues. Germline assignment: CDR1 SGHDT and CDR2 YYEEEE.

V is TRBV20-1 and J is TRBJ2-5; a possible D gene is TRBD1 (5 bases). Germline CDR1 DFQATT, CDR2 SNEGSKA (reference sequence). CDR3 length equals 14 residues. V shed 3 bases and J shed 2 bases, with 13 bases lying between them. Written as DNA, the CDR3 is TGCAGTGCTAGGGGAACCAGGGCGCAAGAGACCCAGTACTTC. Translated: CSARGTRAQETQYF.

The table lists this clonotype with many counts. The gene calls are TRBV5-1 and TRBJ1-1; no definite D call. Germline assignment: CDR1 SGHRS and CDR2 YFSETQ. Trimming took off 0 bases at V and 1 base at J, with 13 bases between the two ends. This CDR3 is 16 amino acids long. The CDR3 nucleotides are TGCGCCAGCAGCTTGGGTATAAGGGAAGGGAACACTGAAGCTTTCTTT. Its protein product is CASSLGIREGNTEAFF.

This clonotype was picked up a small number of times. The J gene is TRBJ2-3, the V gene TRBV19; 10 nucleotides line up with TRBD2. In germline, CDR1 is LNHDA, CDR2 SQIVND (reference sequence). The CDR3 has 14 amino acids. V shed 5 bases, J shed 6 bases, and the junction held 5 bases outside the gene matches. CDR3 bases: TGTGCCAGTAGTCCAAGCGGGGGGGAGGATACGCAGTATTTT. Translated: CASSPSGGEDTQYF.

This clonotype showed up just a few times. This sequence joins TRBV20-1 and TRBJ1-2; D perhaps matches TRBD1 (6 bases). Per germline, CDR1 DFQATT and CDR2 SNEGSKA (reference sequence). The CDR3 is 14 amino acids. The CDR3 sequence is CRGGAGYASYGYTF. CDR3 in DNA: TGCAGGGGGGGGGCGGGGTATGCTAGCTATGGCTACACCTTC.

Only a few counts were recorded for this clonotype. The J gene is TRBJ2-5, the V gene TRBV27; a possible D gene is TRBD2 (5 bases). CDR1 and CDR2 from the germline V gene are MNHEY and SMNVEV (reference sequence). The CDR3 is made up of 15 amino acids. V was trimmed by 8 bases and J by 4 bases, leaving 20 bases between them. In DNA, the CDR3 is TGTGCCAGCTCCCCTCTGGGGAGAGGAGGAGAGACCCAGTACTTC. This encodes CASSPLGRGGETQYF.

This clonotype was picked up a small number of times. The rearrangement uses TRBV3-1 and TRBJ1-6; no clear D. The V end was cut by 3 bases, the J end by 16 bases, with 13 bases between. The length of the CDR3 is 12 residues. Germline CDR1 LGHDT, CDR2 YNNKEL (reference sequence). The CDR3 bases are TGTGCCAGCAGCCAGGTGATAGGACCTCTCCACTTT. Residues: CASSQVIGPLHF.

The sample holds many counts of this clonotype. The chain carries TRBV28 and TRBJ1-5; D call uncertain. The V gene lost 2 bases and the J gene lost 5 bases, with 4 bases spanning the gap. CDR3 length: 12 amino acids. The V gene's germline CDR1 is MDHEN and CDR2 SYDVKM. CDR3 sequence: CASSLDDQPQHF. The DNA of the CDR3 is TGTGCCAGCAGTTTAGACGATCAGCCCCAGCATTTT.

This clonotype was observed many times. This chain connects TRBV5-1 to TRBJ2-5; TRBD1 matches 7 bases. The germline gives CDR1 SGHRS, CDR2 YFSETQ. The ends lost 0 bases at V and 3 bases at J; junction bases unmatched: 2. This CDR3 is 14 amino acids long. CDR3 amino acids: CASSLADREETQYF. Written as DNA, the CDR3 is TGCGCCAGCAGCTTGGCCGACAGGGAAGAGACCCAGTACTTC. Full variable domain (outside the CDR3, taken from reference TRBV5-1 and TRBJ2-5): KAGVTQTPRYLIKTRGQQVTLSCSPISGHRSVSWYQQTPGQGLQFLFEYFSETQRNKGNFPGRFSGRQFSNSRSEMNVSTLELGDSALYLCASSLADREETQYFGPGTRLLVL.

The V gene is TRBV29-1, the J gene TRBJ2-3; 7 bases align to TRBD1. In germline, CDR1 is SQVTM, CDR2 ANQGSEA. The CDR3 extends over 15 amino acids. J was trimmed by 2 bases and V by 2 bases; bases with no gene match: 7. The CDR3 sequence is CSVEKQGSPTDTQYF. CDR3 DNA sequence: TGCAGCGTTGAAAAACAGGGGTCCCCCACAGATACGCAGTATTTT.

This clonotype was seen many times. V is TRBV6-1 and J is TRBJ2-2; D is unclear. Germline V CDR1 and CDR2: MNHNS, SASEGT. V lost 5 bases to trimming and J lost 1 base, with 8 bases between them. The CDR3 length is 14 residues. The CDR3 region is CASSRQMNTGELFF. The CDR3 bases are TGTGCCAGCAGTAGGCAGATGAACACCGGGGAGCTGTTTTTT.

J is TRBJ1-5 and V is TRBV19; possible D gene TRBD1, 5 bases. The CDR3 spans 15 residues. V dropped 9 bases and J dropped 0 bases, with 15 bases sitting between them. Germline CDR1 reads LNHDA; CDR2 reads SQIVND (reference sequence). The CDR3 protein is CASRTWDVSNQPQHF. In DNA, the CDR3 is TGTGCCAGCCGAACGTGGGACGTTAGCAATCAGCCCCAGCATTTT.

This clonotype was seen many times. The chain links TRBV20-1 to TRBJ2-4; D remains ambiguous. The V and J ends lost 5 bases and 0 bases respectively, with 8 bases between them. The CDR3 extends over 13 amino acids. Germline V gene data show CDR1 as DFQATT and CDR2 as SNEGSKA (reference sequence). The DNA for the CDR3 is TGCAGTGCTCCTGCGCTAGCCAAAAACATTCAGTACTTC. Its translation is CSAPALAKNIQYF.

This clonotype was counted many times. The chain carries TRBV13 and TRBJ2-1; TRBD2 matches at 10 bases. This CDR3 has 15 residues. Germline V gene lookup returns CDR1 PRHDT and CDR2 FYEKMQ (reference sequence). The junction had 6 bases not matched to a gene; V was cut back by 3 bases and J by 7 bases. In DNA, the CDR3 is TGTGCCAGCAGCTTCCCAACTAGCGGGGAGAATGAGCAGTTCTTC. Amino acid sequence: CASSFPTSGENEQFF.

This clonotype occurred many times. This chain joins TRBV20-1 and TRBJ2-3; TRBD2 matches 8 bases. V trimming: 3 bases; J trimming: 1 base; junction bases outside the gene matches: 3. The V gene's germline CDR1 is DFQATT and CDR2 SNEGSKA (reference sequence). This CDR3 spans 14 amino acids. The CDR3 loop reads CSASATSGTDTQYF. CDR3 DNA: TGCAGTGCTAGTGCGACTAGCGGCACAGATACGCAGTATTTT.

The rearrangement uses TRBV27 and TRBJ1-2; 10 nucleotides align to TRBD1. The CDR3 contains 14 residues. Germline CDR1 is MNHEY and CDR2 is SMNVEV (reference sequence). V gave up 4 bases and J gave up 5 bases; unmatched junction bases: 4. The CDR3 region is CASSWDRGIYGYTF. The CDR3 nucleotides are TGTGCCAGCAGTTGGGACAGGGGTATTTATGGCTACACCTTC.

The chain carries TRBV11-2 and TRBJ2-5; 7 bases map to TRBD1. The CDR3 sequence is 15 residues long. Trimming took 6 bases from V and 3 from J; bases not matched to a gene: 10. CDR1 is SGHAT and CDR2 is FQNNGV in the germline V gene. The CDR3 reads CASSPHPGQKETQYF. The CDR3 DNA reads TGTGCCAGCAGTCCCCACCCGGGACAGAAAGAGACCCAGTACTTC.

In its sample, this clonotype was seen a few times. The chain joins TRBV19 to TRBJ2-2; maybe TRBD1 (7 bases). This CDR3 has 14 residues. V was trimmed by 10 bases and J by 6 bases, leaving 18 bases between them. Per germline, CDR1 LNHDA and CDR2 SQIVND (reference sequence). CDR3 DNA sequence: TGTGCCACCTCTCCAGGGGGGTGGGCCGGGGAGCTGTTTTTT. Protein sequence: CATSPGGWAGELFF.

This clonotype was seen repeatedly, ten times or more. The CDR3 reads CASSLRDSAPYNEQFF. CDR3 nucleotides: TGTGCCAGCAGCTTAAGGGACTCGGCACCTTACAATGAGCAGTTCTTC. The genes are TRBV7-9 and TRBJ2-1; the D gene is possibly TRBD2 (6 bases). The CDR3 extends over 16 amino acids. The germline CDR1 and CDR2 sequences are SEHNR and FQNEAQ (reference sequence). The V gene lost 2 bases and the J gene lost 4 bases, with 15 bases spanning the gap.

The table lists this clonotype with a few counts. The rearrangement uses TRBV20-1 and TRBJ1-2; TRBD1 matches at 7 bases. Germline V gene lookup returns CDR1 DFQATT and CDR2 SNEGSKA (reference sequence). This CDR3 is built from 17 residues. J was trimmed by 4 bases and V by 4 bases; bases with no gene match: 18. CDR3 loop: CSAIGGSPWGGTYGYTF. As DNA, the CDR3 is TGCAGTGCTATAGGGGGCTCGCCTTGGGGAGGGACCTATGGCTACACCTTC.

This clonotype was detected many times. The genes are TRBV29-1 and TRBJ2-1; 7 nucleotides align to TRBD2. The CDR3 is made up of 13 amino acids. In germline, CDR1 is SQVTM, CDR2 ANQGSEA. Germline trimming cut 8 bases from V and 5 bases from J; bases unmatched to any gene: 9. The DNA of the CDR3 is TGCAGCTCCTACGTGCGGGAGAACAATGAGCAGTTCTTC. It translates to CSSYVRENNEQFF.

This clonotype was picked up many times. The CDR3 nucleotides are TGTGCCAGCAGTTACTCCCCAGGGGCGGGTAGTTCACCCCTCCACTTT. It codes for CASSYSPGAGSSPLHF. The chain links TRBV6-5 to TRBJ1-6; the D gene is possibly TRBD1 (6 bases). V was clipped by 0 bases and J by 9 bases, with 15 bases between them. The CDR3 length is 16 residues. Germline V gene sequence: CDR1 MNHEY, CDR2 SVGAGI.

This clonotype came up many times. The chain employs TRBV29-1 and TRBJ1-4; D gene ambiguous. Deletions cut 6 bases from V and 0 bases from J, with 8 bases between. The CDR3 loop spans 13 amino acids. Germline V lookup: CDR1 SQVTM, CDR2 ANQGSEA. The CDR3 reads CSVEVTTNEKLFF. The CDR3 region has the DNA TGCAGCGTGGAGGTAACAACTAATGAAAAACTGTTTTTT.

This clonotype was found many times. The rearrangement links TRBV18 to TRBJ1-4; 9 bases match TRBD1. Germline CDR1 and CDR2: KGHSH and LQKENI. V was pared by 3 bases and J by 6 bases, with 5 bases of the junction left unmatched. The CDR3 loop spans 15 amino acids. The CDR3 loop reads CASSPRQGVDEKLFF. The DNA for the CDR3 is TGTGCCAGCTCACCGCGACAGGGGGTGGATGAAAAACTGTTTTTT.

This clonotype was seen a few times. This CDR3 reads CATSRDQAGLTDTQYF. The CDR3 coding sequence is TGTGCCACCAGCAGAGACCAGGCGGGACTCACAGATACGCAGTATTTT. The rearrangement joins TRBV15 to TRBJ2-3, with D perhaps matching TRBD2 (6 bases). From germline, CDR1 is LNHNV and CDR2 YYDKDF (reference sequence). Trimming stripped 0 bases from V and 2 bases from J, with 12 bases between. The CDR3 extends over 16 amino acids.

This clonotype was seen repeatedly, ten times or more. The chain employs TRBV27 and TRBJ1-1; D is undetermined. Germline V gene sequence: CDR1 MNHEY, CDR2 SMNVEV (reference sequence). The V gene lost 3 bases and the J gene lost 1 base, with 9 bases spanning the gap. The CDR3 covers 14 residues. CDR3 bases: TGTGCCAGCAGTTTCGGTCAGCCGAACACTGAAGCTTTCTTT. This gives the protein CASSFGQPNTEAFF.

This clonotype was seen repeatedly, ten times or more. The CDR3 coding sequence is TGCGCCAGCAGCTGGGACAGCTTTAGCGGGAACACCGGGGAGCTGTTTTTT. Translating gives CASSWDSFSGNTGELFF. The chain couples TRBV5-1 to TRBJ2-2; tentative D call: TRBD1 (7 bases). The CDR3 consists of 17 residues. V dropped 3 bases and J dropped 1 base, with 16 bases sitting between them. Looked up from germline, CDR1 is SGHRS and CDR2 is YFSETQ.

This clonotype was picked up a small number of times. The CDR3 here is CAWTNGIETQYF. CDR3 DNA sequence: TGTGCCTGGACTAACGGGATAGAGACCCAGTACTTC. J is TRBJ2-5 and V is TRBV30; D might be TRBD2 (5 bases). The CDR3 is made up of 12 amino acids. In germline, CDR1 is GTSNPN, CDR2 SVGIG (reference sequence). V lost 4 bases and J 4 bases, leaving 10 bases between the germline ends.